These 23 T cell receptor beta chains share one sample of origin, sequenced in a study of patients and donors after allogeneic stem cell transplantation. TCRdb called the RT-PCR reads again in MiXCR, with one record for every CDR3 protein. This sample has approximately 24,000 distinct CDR3 sequences; 42% occur once, and the top ten carry around 78%. Sequenced: blood, either unsorted or a sorted T cell fraction (not recorded which). The receptors come from a human donor who was either an allogeneic HSCT recipient or a stem cell or donor lymphocyte infusion donor (not recorded which). It is not recorded whose cells these are; they may come from a transplant donor.

The rearrangement links TRBV7-9 to TRBJ1-4, with TRBD1 matching over 10 bases. The V segment lost 3 bases and the J segment 7 bases; nucleotides outside the gene matches: 2. The germline V gene encodes CDR1 SEHNR and CDR2 FQNEAQ (reference sequence). The CDR3 has 14 residues. The CDR3 is CASSFRDRGEKLFF. The CDR3 DNA reads as TGTGCCAGCAGCTTTCGGGACAGGGGTGAAAAACTGTTTTTT.

This chain joins TRBV7-2 and TRBJ1-2; 8 nucleotides line up with TRBD1. The CDR3 length is 16 residues. The trim removed 2 bases at V and 0 bases at J, leaving 5 bases unmatched. In germline, CDR1 is SGHTA, CDR2 FQGNSA. CDR3 sequence: CASSLIPQGANYGYTF. The CDR3 DNA follows: TGTGCCAGCAGCTTAATCCCACAGGGGGCTAACTATGGCTACACCTTC.

The sample holds one count of this clonotype. This chain connects TRBV6-5 to TRBJ2-2; D is perhaps TRBD2 (6 bases). Germline CDR1 is MNHEY and CDR2 is SVGAGI. Between the trimmed V and J ends, which lost 5 bases and 4 bases, there was a span of 17 bases. There are 16 residues in the CDR3. The CDR3 spells CASSGRLVGPTGELFF. CDR3 nucleotides: TGTGCCAGCAGTGGAAGACTAGTGGGGCCCACCGGGGAGCTGTTTTTT.

J is TRBJ2-1 and V is TRBV5-1; a possible D gene is TRBD2 (6 bases). The V end was cut by 0 bases, the J end by 8 bases, with 18 bases between. Per the germline V gene, CDR1 is SGHRS and CDR2 is YFSETQ. This CDR3 comprises 16 residues. The DNA of the CDR3 is TGCGCCAGCAGCTTGGGTGGGGGACTGTCTAGCGATGAGCAGTTCTTC. Translating gives CASSLGGGLSSDEQFF.

There are a few counts of this clonotype. CDR3 sequence reads: CASSQGGQGREKLFF. The CDR3 DNA follows: TGCGCCAGCAGCCAAGGCGGGCAGGGCCGGGAAAAACTGTTTTTT. The chain links TRBV4-1 to TRBJ1-4; D is perhaps TRBD1 (5 bases). The V end was cut by 1 base, the J end by 8 bases, with 14 bases between. The CDR3 is 15 residues long. Germline V gene data show CDR1 as MGHRA and CDR2 as YSYEKL.

This chain joins TRBV7-8 and TRBJ1-2; 9 positions agree with TRBD1. The ends lost 3 bases at V and 0 bases at J; junction bases unmatched: 11. The CDR3 is made up of 18 amino acids. Per germline, CDR1 SGHVS and CDR2 FQNEAQ. CDR3 DNA: TGTGCCAGCAGCTTTAGTGGCTTAAGGGACAGGGCTAACTATGGCTACACCTTC. Amino acid sequence: CASSFSGLRDRANYGYTF. Looking up the rest from reference TRBV7-8 and TRBJ1-2 gives the full variable domain: GAGVSQSPRYKVAKRGQDVALRCDPISGHVSLFWYQQALGQGPEFLTYFQNEAQLDKSGLPSDRFFAERPEGSVSTLKIQRTQQEDSAVYLCASSFSGLRDRANYGYTFGSGTRLTVV.

This clonotype was detected only a few times. The chain is built from TRBV9 and TRBJ1-1; D not certain. V lost 3 bases to trimming and J lost 4 bases, with 7 bases between them. The germline V gene has CDR1 SGDLS and CDR2 YYNGEE. The CDR3 spans 12 residues. CDR3 DNA sequence: TGTGCCAGCAGCGCTGCAGGCACTGAAGCTTTCTTT. It encodes CASSAAGTEAFF.

This clonotype was observed a handful of times. The rearrangement uses TRBV4-1 and TRBJ1-2; D not resolved. This CDR3 spans 14 amino acids. Germline assignment: CDR1 MGHRA and CDR2 YSYEKL. V lost 1 base to trimming and J lost 4 bases, with 10 bases between them. The CDR3 loop is CASSQGANPYGYTF. The CDR3 DNA is TGCGCCAGCAGCCAAGGAGCCAATCCCTATGGCTACACCTTC.

This rearrangement joins TRBV20-1 to TRBJ2-1; D may be TRBD1 (5 bases). CDR3 length: 13 residues. In germline, CDR1 is DFQATT, CDR2 SNEGSKA (reference sequence). V gave up 3 bases and J gave up 12 bases, with 18 bases separating them. The CDR3 reads CSASGWGESAQFF. The CDR3 DNA reads as TGCAGTGCTAGTGGCTGGGGCGAAAGCGCGCAGTTCTTC.

The chain is built from TRBV12-3 or TRBV12-4 and TRBJ2-1, with 9 nucleotides matching TRBD1. This CDR3 spans 16 amino acids. V dropped 6 bases and J dropped 6; count of bases not matched to a gene: 12. The CDR3 bases are TGTGCCAGCAGCTTGCCGAGGGACAGGGAATCCAATGAGCAGTTCTTC. Protein product: CASSLPRDRESNEQFF.

This chain connects TRBV5-1 to TRBJ2-2; tentatively, D is TRBD1 (6 bases). CDR3 length: 12 amino acids. Germline CDR1 SGHRS, CDR2 YFSETQ. V dropped 7 bases and J dropped 5 bases, with 9 bases sitting between them. The CDR3 coding sequence is TGCGCCAGCGATAGGGGGACCGGGGAGCTGTTTTTT. It yields the protein CASDRGTGELFF. The full variable domain, in which reference TRBV5-1 and TRBJ2-2 provide the parts outside the CDR3, is KAGVTQTPRYLIKTRGQQVTLSCSPISGHRSVSWYQQTPGQGLQFLFEYFSETQRNKGNFPGRFSGRQFSNSRSEMNVSTLELGDSALYLCASDRGTGELFFGEGSRLTVL.

This rearrangement joins TRBV24-1 to TRBJ1-2; D uncertain. Germline-derived CDR1 and CDR2 are KGHDR and SFDVKD. The CDR3 is made up of 14 amino acids. The V and J ends lost 0 bases and 4 bases respectively, with 8 bases between them. The CDR3 protein is CATSDLHRPYGYTF. CDR3 coding DNA: TGTGCCACCAGTGATTTGCATCGGCCCTATGGCTACACCTTC.

This clonotype appeared a few times. The chain recombines TRBV20-1 with TRBJ1-4; D is perhaps TRBD1 (5 bases). The CDR3 is 16 amino acids. Germline V gene sequence: CDR1 DFQATT, CDR2 SNEGSKA (reference sequence). V dropped 3 bases and J dropped 10 bases, with 24 bases sitting between them. The CDR3 DNA reads TGCAGTGCTAGGGCTCCACGATCGGGGCAAATTGGAAAACTGTTTTTT. It encodes CSARAPRSGQIGKLFF.

This chain links TRBV3-1 with TRBJ2-5; 10 bases are shared with TRBD2. The CDR3 has 15 amino acids. Germline V gene sequence: CDR1 LGHDT, CDR2 YNNKEL (reference sequence). The junction had 2 bases not matched to a gene; V was cut back by 4 bases and J by 0 bases. CDR3 loop: CASSPGLADQETQYF. Here the CDR3 DNA reads TGTGCCAGCAGCCCTGGACTAGCGGACCAAGAGACCCAGTACTTC.

A few counts support this clonotype. This rearrangement joins TRBV10-3 to TRBJ1-3; D perhaps matches TRBD1 (5 bases). The V end was cut by 2 bases, the J end by 2 bases, with 13 bases between. From germline, CDR1 is ENHRY and CDR2 SYGVKD. The CDR3 extends over 16 amino acids. The chain's CDR3 is CAISETGGRPGNTIYF. CDR3 sequence (DNA): TGTGCCATCAGTGAGACTGGGGGACGGCCTGGAAACACCATATATTTT.

The V call is TRBV5-1, the J call TRBJ2-2, with no clear D. The CDR3 extends over 15 amino acids. Germline loops: CDR1 SGHRS, CDR2 YFSETQ. With 3 bases removed from V and 0 bases from J, the gap between germline ends came to 9 bases. The CDR3 reads CASSSRATNTGELFF. For the CDR3, the DNA is TGCGCCAGCAGCTCCCGGGCGACGAACACCGGGGAGCTGTTTTTT.

As for this clonotype: An end of the junction does not agree with germline; a read error may underlie this. This sequence joins TRBV13 and TRBJ2-1, with a tentative D call TRBD2 (5 bases). The CDR3 spans 14 residues. Germline V lookup: CDR1 PRHDT, CDR2 FYEKMQ (reference sequence). DNA of the CDR3: TGTGCCAGCAGCTTAGGCCTGAGGGCATACGGTGAGCAGTTC. Translated: CASSLGLRAYGEQF.

The chain combines TRBV5-1 with TRBJ2-7; 8 bases match TRBD2. The CDR3 is made up of 14 amino acids. Germline loops: CDR1 SGHRS, CDR2 YFSETQ. The trim removed 4 bases at V and 3 bases at J, leaving 6 bases unmatched. Here the CDR3 DNA reads TGCGCCAGCAGCGGACGTAGCGGGATCTACGAGCAGTACTTC. Translation gives CASSGRSGIYEQYF.

V usage is TRBV10-3 and J usage is TRBJ1-6, with D tentatively TRBD1 (6 bases). The CDR3 contains 18 residues. The ends were cut back, 0 bases at V and 5 bases at J, with 17 bases in the middle. The germline V gene has CDR1 ENHRY and CDR2 SYGVKD. This chain's CDR3 is CAISESLIPGHNNSPLHF. The CDR3 DNA reads as TGTGCCATCAGTGAGTCGCTTATCCCGGGACATAATAATTCACCCCTCCACTTT.

This chain uses TRBV7-6 with TRBJ1-2, with D possibly matching TRBD1 (6 bases). Trimming took 4 bases from V and 5 from J, leaving 20 bases between them. The CDR3 runs 16 residues. The germline gives CDR1 SGHVS, CDR2 FNYEAQ. CDR3 nucleotide sequence: TGTGCCAGCAGCTACACAGACAGGCCATATGCGTATGGCTACACCTTC. Translating gives CASSYTDRPYAYGYTF.

This clonotype has just a few counts. V gene TRBV19 combines with J gene TRBJ2-1, with unresolved D. This CDR3 contains 13 residues. Trimming shortened V by 0 bases and J by 6 bases, and 6 bases separated the two germline ends. Germline assignment: CDR1 LNHDA and CDR2 SQIVND (reference sequence). This CDR3 reads CASSIDKGNEQFF. The CDR3 nucleotides are TGTGCCAGTAGTATAGATAAGGGCAATGAGCAGTTCTTC.

This clonotype was seen more than once but under ten times. The rearrangement joins TRBV20-1 to TRBJ2-1; tentatively, D is TRBD1 or TRBD2 (5 bases each). V gave up 4 bases and J gave up 4 bases, with 23 bases separating them. The length of the CDR3 is 17 residues. Germline V CDR1 and CDR2: DFQATT, SNEGSKA (reference sequence). As DNA, the CDR3 is TGCAGTGCTATCGCTCGCCGAGGGGTCTGGCGATACAATGAGCAGTTCTTC. Translation: CSAIARRGVWRYNEQFF.

V usage is TRBV6-6 and J usage is TRBJ2-1, with a tentative D call TRBD1 (6 bases). The CDR3 has 11 amino acids. V was pared by 8 bases and J by 9 bases, with 11 bases between. Germline V lookup: CDR1 MNHNY, CDR2 SVGAGI (reference sequence). The DNA of the CDR3 is TGTGCCAGCTCAGAAGGGGGTGAGCAGTTCTTC. Protein sequence: CASSEGGEQFF.